The 30 T cell receptor beta chains below come from one sample, sequenced in a study of blood T cell repertoires in COVID-19. The protocol was immunoSEQ multiplex PCR, while the TCRdb copy is restricted to in-frame clones and leaves out a portion. The sample carries approximately 260,000 clones, about 89% recorded once. The material sequenced was PBMCs or T cells enriched from blood (not recorded which). The receptors shown here come from a woman aged 18-30 years who had recovered from COVID-19.

The V gene is TRBV29-1, the J gene TRBJ1-3, with TRBD1 matching 8 bases. Per the germline V gene, CDR1 is SQVTM and CDR2 is ANQGSEA. The CDR3 has 15 residues. The J segment lost 0 bases and the V segment lost 6 bases, leaving 7 bases of the junction unmatched. The CDR3 coding sequence is TGCAGCGTAGATGACAGGGGCTCCTCTGGAAACACCATATATTTT. Translating gives CSVDDRGSSGNTIYF.

This clone was counted a few times. The chain couples TRBV29-1 to TRBJ1-2, with D possibly being TRBD1 (6 bases). CDR1 is SQVTM and CDR2 is ANQGSEA in the germline V gene. This CDR3 is built from 14 residues. The V gene lost 5 bases and the J gene lost 4 bases, with 17 bases spanning the gap. The CDR3 loop reads CSVWTVGDLYGYTF. The DNA for the CDR3 is TGCAGCGTTTGGACAGTTGGGGATCTCTATGGCTACACCTTC.

V usage is TRBV10-2 and J usage is TRBJ1-1; the D gene is possibly TRBD1 (6 bases). Germline V gene lookup returns CDR1 WSHSY and CDR2 SAAADI. Between the trimmed V and J ends, which lost 3 bases and 0 bases, there was a span of 14 bases. The CDR3 covers 16 residues. The CDR3 DNA follows: TGCGCCAGCAGTGAAAAAACAGGGACTATGAACACTGAAGCTTTCTTT. Protein sequence: CASSEKTGTMNTEAFF.

This clone was observed once. This sequence joins TRBV15 and TRBJ2-3, with TRBD1 matching 10 bases. The CDR3 loop spans 15 amino acids. Germline CDR1 is LNHNV and CDR2 is YYDKDF (reference sequence). With 5 bases clipped from V and 5 bases from J, the junction kept 7 bases outside the gene matches. The CDR3 sequence: CATSAPGTGVDTQYF. Here the CDR3 DNA reads TGTGCCACCAGCGCGCCCGGGACAGGGGTAGATACGCAGTATTTT. Using reference TRBV15 and TRBJ2-3 for the parts outside the CDR3, the full variable domain is DAMVIQNPRYQVTQFGKPVTLSCSQTLNHNVMYWYQQKSSQAPKLLFHYYDKDFNNEADTPDNFQSRRPNTSFCFLDIRSPGLGDTAMYLCATSAPGTGVDTQYFGPGTRLTVL.

V and J are TRBV24-1 and TRBJ2-1; D remains unclear. The V gene's germline CDR1 is KGHDR and CDR2 SFDVKD. V was cut by 1 base and J by 9 bases, with 6 bases left in between. The CDR3 is 12 amino acids. CDR3 DNA sequence: TGTGCCACCAGTGATTTCACGAGTGAGCAGTTCTTC. It specifies CATSDFTSEQFF.

The chain carries TRBV19 and TRBJ2-3; the D gene is possibly TRBD2 (5 bases). The V end was cut by 2 bases, the J end by 2 bases, with 29 bases between. There are 21 residues in the CDR3. Germline V gene lookup returns CDR1 LNHDA and CDR2 SQIVND (reference sequence). For the CDR3, the DNA is TGTGCCAGTAGTATATGGCCGGAGTTAATTTATGAGCGGAATTCCACAGATACGCAGTATTTT. Protein sequence: CASSIWPELIYERNSTDTQYF. The entire variable domain, with the rest obtained from reference TRBV19 and TRBJ2-3, is as follows: DGGITQSPKYLFRKEGQNVTLSCEQNLNHDAMYWYRQDPGQGLRLIYYSQIVNDFQKGDIAEGYSVSREKKESFPLTVTSAQKNPTAFYLCASSIWPELIYERNSTDTQYFGPGTRLTVL.

This chain connects TRBV24-1 to TRBJ1-1; maybe TRBD1 (6 bases). There are 14 residues in the CDR3. Trimming pared 11 bases from V and 0 bases from J, leaving 15 bases between. Germline CDR1 reads KGHDR; CDR2 reads SFDVKD. This CDR3 reads CAIRKGHLNTEAFF. The CDR3 nucleotides are TGTGCCATCAGAAAGGGACATTTGAACACTGAAGCTTTCTTT.

The chain couples TRBV2 to TRBJ2-2, with a weak D call TRBD2 (6 bases). From germline, CDR1 is SNHLY and CDR2 FYNNEI. V lost 7 bases, J lost 0 bases, and 9 bases lay in between. The CDR3 extends over 14 amino acids. The CDR3 loop is CASTRDSNTGELFF. The CDR3, as DNA: TGTGCCAGCACCAGGGACTCGAACACCGGGGAGCTGTTTTTT.

A few counts support this clone. The chain uses TRBV6-5 and TRBJ1-1; TRBD1 is a possible D gene (6 bases). The V and J ends lost 10 bases and 6 bases respectively, with 12 bases between them. The CDR3 consists of 11 residues. CDR1 and CDR2 from the germline V gene are MNHEY and SVGAGI. DNA of the CDR3: TGTGCCACCTCCCAGGGGTCTGAAGCTTTCTTT. Amino acid sequence: CATSQGSEAFF.

The chain recombines TRBV10-3 with TRBJ2-2; 13 positions match TRBD2. This CDR3 is 16 amino acids long. The germline gives CDR1 ENHRY, CDR2 SYGVKD. V shed 7 bases, J shed 1 base, and the junction held 3 bases outside the gene matches. CDR3 DNA sequence: TGTGCCATCAAACGGACTAGCGGGAGGAACACCGGGGAGCTGTTTTTT. It is translated as CAIKRTSGRNTGELFF.

V and J are TRBV11-3 and TRBJ2-1; D remains ambiguous. V lost 2 bases to trimming and J lost 9 bases, with 11 bases between them. Germline lookup yields CDR1 SGHNT and CDR2 YENEEA. The length of the CDR3 is 13 residues. The CDR3 loop reads CASSLSEIAEQFF. The CDR3 nucleotides read TGTGCCAGCAGCTTATCAGAGATAGCTGAGCAGTTCTTC.

This clone came up once. This chain connects TRBV27 to TRBJ2-3; maybe TRBD1 (6 bases). The germline V gene encodes CDR1 MNHEY and CDR2 SMNVEV (reference sequence). The CDR3 contains 15 residues. Trimming stripped 4 bases from V and 0 bases from J, with 11 bases between. For the CDR3, the DNA is TGTGCCAGCAGTTCCTATCAGGGGAGCACAGATACGCAGTATTTT. Translation: CASSSYQGSTDTQYF.

This chain joins TRBV2 and TRBJ1-3; 10 bases fit TRBD1. CDR3 length: 16 residues. Germline values: CDR1 SNHLY, CDR2 FYNNEI. V trimming: 8 bases; J trimming: 1 base; junction bases outside the gene matches: 8. CDR3 sequence reads: CASYPGTGVSGNTIYF. The CDR3 DNA reads as TGTGCCAGCTATCCCGGGACAGGGGTTTCTGGAAACACCATATATTTT.

The chain has TRBV10-2 and TRBJ2-3, with D perhaps TRBD1 (6 bases). Germline V gene sequence: CDR1 WSHSY, CDR2 SAAADI. Trimming took 3 bases from V and 2 from J, leaving 12 bases between them. The CDR3 runs to 15 residues. In DNA form, the CDR3 reads TGCGCCAGCAGTGAACAGGGTACCTCCACAGATACGCAGTATTTT. Translation: CASSEQGTSTDTQYF.

J is TRBJ2-3 and V is TRBV9; 10 bases line up with TRBD2. Germline trimming cut 2 bases from V and 0 bases from J; bases unmatched to any gene: 6. Germline lookup yields CDR1 SGDLS and CDR2 YYNGEE. The CDR3 is made up of 17 amino acids. The chain's CDR3 is CASSVVSGRTSTDTQYF. The DNA for the CDR3 is TGTGCCAGCAGCGTCGTTAGCGGGAGGACTAGCACAGATACGCAGTATTTT.

The gene calls are TRBV19 and TRBJ1-4; 7 nucleotides agree with TRBD1. Germline CDR1 LNHDA, CDR2 SQIVND (reference sequence). The CDR3 extends over 14 amino acids. The ends lost 3 bases at V and 8 bases at J; junction bases unmatched: 6. CDR3 amino acids: CASSMGTAGEKLFF. DNA of the CDR3: TGTGCCAGTAGTATGGGGACAGCCGGGGAAAAACTGTTTTTT. Complete variable domain (other parts from reference TRBV19 and TRBJ1-4): DGGITQSPKYLFRKEGQNVTLSCEQNLNHDAMYWYRQDPGQGLRLIYYSQIVNDFQKGDIAEGYSVSREKKESFPLTVTSAQKNPTAFYLCASSMGTAGEKLFFGSGTQLSVL.

DNA for the CDR3: TGTGCTAGTGGTTTGGCACTTAAGACAGGAAGACCCATGAACACTGAAGCTTTCTTT. As protein: CASGLALKTGRPMNTEAFF. The V and J genes are TRBV12-5 and TRBJ1-1; a possible D gene is TRBD1 (6 bases). The V gene's germline CDR1 is LGHNT and CDR2 FRNRAP. Trimming left V 1 base short and J 0 bases short, with 21 bases between. The CDR3 totals 19 residues.

The chain links TRBV10-3 to TRBJ1-1; 7 positions match TRBD1. V was pared by 0 bases and J by 7 bases, with 5 bases of the junction left unmatched. In germline, CDR1 is ENHRY, CDR2 SYGVKD. This CDR3 has 14 amino acids. CDR3 sequence (DNA): TGTGCCATCAGTGAGTCCCAGGGGGTCAGTGAAGCTTTCTTT. It encodes CAISESQGVSEAFF.

V is TRBV5-4 and J is TRBJ1-2, with no clear D. Per the germline V gene, CDR1 is SGHNT and CDR2 is YYREEE (reference sequence). The CDR3 length is 15 residues. The ends were cut back, 0 bases at V and 4 bases at J, with 13 bases in the middle. CDR3 DNA sequence: TGTGCCAGCAGCTTGGATTGGGTGTCAGGCTATGGCTACACCTTC. It yields the protein CASSLDWVSGYGYTF.

CDR3 nucleotides: TGTGCCAGCAGCCCCGGGACAGGGGACGATGAGCAGTTCTTC. It encodes CASSPGTGDDEQFF. The rearrangement joins TRBV7-3 to TRBJ2-1; the match to TRBD1 covers 10 bases. The V gene's germline CDR1 is SGHTA and CDR2 FQGTGA. The V and J ends lost 5 bases and 8 bases, in that order; junction bases with no gene match: 6. The length of the CDR3 is 14 residues. The complete variable domain, with remaining parts taken from reference TRBV7-3 and TRBJ2-1, reads GAGVSQTPSNKVTEKGKYVELRCDPISGHTALYWYRQSLGQGPEFLIYFQGTGAADDSGLPNDRFFAVRPEGSVSTLKIQRTERGDSAVYLCASSPGTGDDEQFFGPGTRLTVL.

V is TRBV5-1 and J is TRBJ2-5; 11 bases agree with TRBD1. Unmatched junction bases numbered 8, after V lost 3 bases and J lost 4 bases. CDR1 and CDR2 from the germline V gene are SGHRS and YFSETQ. The CDR3 contains 16 residues. CDR3: CASSSTHGTGGETQYF. CDR3 DNA sequence: TGCGCCAGCAGCTCCACCCATGGGACAGGGGGAGAGACCCAGTACTTC.

The CDR3 DNA sequence: TGTGCCAGTACTAATTCGGAGACCCAGTACTTC. It translates to CASTNSETQYF. The chain joins TRBV19 to TRBJ2-5; no firm D call. Germline CDR1 and CDR2: LNHDA and SQIVND (reference sequence). With 7 bases removed from V and 5 bases from J, the gap between germline ends came to 8 bases. CDR3 length: 11 residues.

The genes are TRBV2 and TRBJ1-2; TRBD1 matches 7 bases. Germline trimming cut 7 bases from V and 2 bases from J; bases unmatched to any gene: 7. CDR1 and CDR2 (germline): SNHLY, FYNNEI. The CDR3 contains 14 residues. Here the CDR3 reads CASTQGDRNYGYTF. Written as DNA, the CDR3 is TGTGCCAGCACCCAGGGGGACAGAAACTATGGCTACACCTTC.

The chain employs TRBV12-3 or TRBV12-4 and TRBJ1-2; D ambiguous. The CDR3 has 12 amino acids. Trimming pared 4 bases from V and 8 bases from J, leaving 11 bases between. CDR3 nucleotides: TGTGCCAGCAGTTCCGAGCTCTACGGCTACACCTTC. It specifies CASSSELYGYTF.

The CDR3 sequence is CASSLRGGSYNEQFF. CDR3 nucleotides: TGCGCCAGCAGCTTGCGGGGGGGCTCCTACAATGAGCAGTTCTTC. This chain joins TRBV5-1 and TRBJ2-1, with TRBD2 matching 8 bases. Trimming at V came to 1 base and at J to 0 bases, leaving 0 bases not matched to a gene. The CDR3 spans 15 residues. Looked up from germline, CDR1 is SGHRS and CDR2 is YFSETQ.

This chain connects TRBV7-2 to TRBJ2-3; D is uncertain. V lost 2 bases and J lost 4, with 7 bases in between. This CDR3 region has 13 residues. CDR1 is SGHTA, CDR2 FQGNSA, per germline. Written as DNA, the CDR3 is TGTGCCAGCAGCTTACTAGAACCAGATACGCAGTATTTT. Encoded protein: CASSLLEPDTQYF.

This chain connects TRBV7-9 to TRBJ1-5, with D possibly TRBD1 on 6 matching bases. V lost 5 bases, J lost 0 bases, and 8 bases lay in between. Germline V gene data show CDR1 as SEHNR and CDR2 as FQNEAQ (reference sequence). The CDR3 sequence is 14 residues long. CDR3 amino acids: CASSRTDSNQPQHF. The CDR3 DNA is TGTGCCAGCAGCCGGACAGATAGCAATCAGCCCCAGCATTTT.

The V gene is TRBV19, the J gene TRBJ1-3; D not certain. Trimming cost V 7 bases and J 0 bases, with 25 bases left between them. Germline CDR1 is LNHDA and CDR2 is SQIVND (reference sequence). The CDR3 length is 19 residues. CDR3 sequence: CASTWKSTVGVPSGNTIYF. CDR3 coding DNA: TGTGCCAGTACCTGGAAGAGCACAGTCGGGGTCCCCTCTGGAAACACCATATATTTT. Variable domain in full (rest from reference TRBV19 and TRBJ1-3): DGGITQSPKYLFRKEGQNVTLSCEQNLNHDAMYWYRQDPGQGLRLIYYSQIVNDFQKGDIAEGYSVSREKKESFPLTVTSAQKNPTAFYLCASTWKSTVGVPSGNTIYFGEGSWLTVV.

J is TRBJ1-2 and V is TRBV2; tentative D call: TRBD1 (5 bases). The V gene's germline CDR1 is SNHLY and CDR2 FYNNEI. The V end was cut by 9 bases, the J end by 3 bases, with 14 bases between. The CDR3 covers 13 residues. This CDR3 is CARSLGGDYGYTF. CDR3 DNA sequence: TGTGCCAGGTCCCTGGGGGGGGACTATGGCTACACCTTC.

With regard to this clone: Its ends do not fully match the called genes, so a read error is possible. V usage is TRBV7-7 and J usage is TRBJ2-1; D ambiguous. Germline CDR1 is SSHAT and CDR2 is FNYEAQ (reference sequence). This CDR3 contains 13 residues. This chain's CDR3 is CASSLGLDNEQFF. CDR3 DNA: TGTGCTAGCAGCTTAGGGCTAGACAATGAGCAGTTCTTC.